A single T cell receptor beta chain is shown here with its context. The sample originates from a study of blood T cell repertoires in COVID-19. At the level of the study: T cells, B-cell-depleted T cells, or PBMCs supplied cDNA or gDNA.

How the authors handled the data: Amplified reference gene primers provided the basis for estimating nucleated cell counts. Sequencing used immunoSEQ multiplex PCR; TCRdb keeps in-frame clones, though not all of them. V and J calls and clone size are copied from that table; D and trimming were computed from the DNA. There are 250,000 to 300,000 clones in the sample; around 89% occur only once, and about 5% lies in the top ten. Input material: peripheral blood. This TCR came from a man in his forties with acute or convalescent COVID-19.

This CDR3 reads CASSFTGIVNEKLFF. Here the CDR3 DNA reads TGTGCCAGCAGCTTCACAGGGATCGTAAATGAAAAACTGTTTTTT. The chain carries TRBV7-2 and TRBJ1-4; maybe TRBD1 (6 bases). Trimming removed 3 bases from V and 5 bases from J, with 13 bases in between. The CDR3 is 15 amino acids. Germline CDR1 reads SGHTA; CDR2 reads FQGNSA.